The 22 T cell receptor beta chains presented below share a single source sample, sequenced in a study of blood T cell repertoires in COVID-19. Libraries were prepared by immunoSEQ multiplex PCR; TCRdb keeps only in-frame clonotypes and omits some of them. The sample yields around 180,000 clones, around two thirds seen once. The material sequenced was peripheral blood. The receptors come from a woman of 80 years or more with acute or convalescent COVID-19.

This chain joins TRBV11-2 and TRBJ2-3, with 9 nucleotides matching TRBD1. This CDR3 comprises 16 residues. Germline CDR1 is SGHAT and CDR2 is FQNNGV. V lost 5 bases to trimming and J lost 5 bases; unmatched junction nucleotides: 11. In DNA, the CDR3 is TGTGCCAGCAGCAGGCTCCGGGACAGGGAGATAGATACGCAGTATTTT. Its translation: CASSRLRDREIDTQYF.

The gene calls are TRBV3-1 (or the pseudogene TRBV3-2) and TRBJ2-3; 11 bases are shared with TRBD2. The ends lost 6 bases at V and 3 bases at J; junction bases unmatched: 5. CDR3 size: 15 residues. CDR1 and CDR2 from the germline V gene are LGHDT and YNNKEL (reference sequence). The CDR3 sequence: CASSATSGSTDTQYF. Here the CDR3 DNA reads TGTGCCAGCAGTGCTACTAGCGGGAGTACAGATACGCAGTATTTT.

The chain carries TRBV19 and TRBJ2-2, with 8 nucleotides matching TRBD2. Trimming at V came to 5 bases and at J to 1 base, leaving 12 bases not matched to a gene. Germline assignment: CDR1 LNHDA and CDR2 SQIVND (reference sequence). The CDR3 spans 18 residues. CDR3 in amino acids: CASSSRGGRARNTGELFF. The CDR3 bases are TGTGCCAGTAGTTCACGGGGGGGGAGGGCCCGGAACACCGGGGAGCTGTTTTTT.

This clone was recorded a few times. The genes are TRBV27 and TRBJ1-6, with 7 nucleotides matching TRBD1. CDR1 and CDR2 from the germline V gene are MNHEY and SMNVEV (reference sequence). The CDR3 consists of 16 residues. V lost 6 bases, J lost 7 bases, and 12 bases stayed unmatched. CDR3 sequence (DNA): TGTGCCAGCAGAGAAAGAAAGGGACAGACAAATTCACCCCTCCACTTT. This gives the protein CASRERKGQTNSPLHF.

The chain recombines TRBV12-3 or TRBV12-4 with TRBJ2-5; the D gene is possibly TRBD1 (6 bases). The CDR3 is 13 residues long. V lost 7 bases and J lost 2, with 11 bases in between. The CDR3 spells CASNNRVQETQYF. The CDR3 DNA reads as TGTGCCAGCAACAACAGGGTACAAGAGACCCAGTACTTC.

The CDR3 spells CASTQGQDGNTIYF. The DNA for the CDR3 is TGTGCCAGCACGCAGGGACAAGATGGAAACACCATATATTTT. The chain has TRBV6-5 and TRBJ1-3; D may be TRBD1 (6 bases). V was clipped by 7 bases and J by 3 bases, with 13 bases between them. Germline V gene lookup returns CDR1 MNHEY and CDR2 SVGAGI. The CDR3 covers 14 residues.

In its sample, this clone was seen once. The chain uses TRBV21-1 and TRBJ1-1; the table names TRBD1, a call not compared with the DNA. TRBV21-1 represents a pseudogene. This CDR3 has 18 residues. As DNA, the CDR3 is TGTGCCAGCAGCAAATATTCCAGGGGGGCCCCGGGGAACACTGAAGCTTTCTTT. Amino acid sequence: CASSKYSRGAPGNTEAFF.

The rearrangement joins TRBV7-8 to TRBJ2-1, with TRBD1 matching over 8 bases. The CDR3 length is 15 residues. The ends lost 4 bases at V and 4 bases at J; junction bases unmatched: 6. The germline V gene encodes CDR1 SGHVS and CDR2 FQNEAQ. The CDR3 DNA reads as TGTGCCAGCAGCTGGACAGGGCCTATTTACAATGAGCAGTTCTTC. Translating gives CASSWTGPIYNEQFF.

This rearrangement joins TRBV5-4 to TRBJ1-6; TRBD1 aligns across 9 bases. Germline V lookup: CDR1 SGHNT, CDR2 YYREEE (reference sequence). This CDR3 has 15 residues. V trimming: 1 base; J trimming: 8 bases; junction bases outside the gene matches: 4. CDR3 sequence reads: CASSLSDRGYSPLHF. The CDR3 coding sequence is TGTGCCAGCAGCTTGTCGGACAGGGGTTATTCACCCCTCCACTTT.

This clone has a count of ten or more. This rearrangement joins TRBV5-6 to TRBJ2-2; D is perhaps TRBD2 (6 bases). With 5 bases removed from V and 0 bases from J, the gap between germline ends came to 11 bases. CDR1 is SGHDT and CDR2 is YYEEEE in the germline V gene. This CDR3 comprises 15 residues. This chain's CDR3 is CASRPRGANTGELFF. CDR3 DNA sequence: TGTGCCAGCAGACCCCGCGGGGCGAACACCGGGGAGCTGTTTTTT.

The chain combines TRBV2 with TRBJ2-3, with unresolved D. In germline, CDR1 is SNHLY, CDR2 FYNNEI. V lost 4 bases and J 6 bases, leaving 11 bases between the germline ends. CDR3 size: 13 residues. The chain's CDR3 is CASSVLVRDTQYF. Written as DNA, the CDR3 is TGTGCCAGCAGTGTTTTAGTCCGGGATACGCAGTATTTT.

The chain couples TRBV5-1 to TRBJ2-3, with TRBD2 identical over 14 bases. The CDR3 is 17 residues long. Unmatched junction bases numbered 8, after V lost 4 bases and J lost 4 bases. Germline V CDR1 and CDR2: SGHRS, YFSETQ. As DNA, the CDR3 is TGCGCCAGCAGCAAAGGGACTAGCGGGAGAACGGCAGATACGCAGTATTTT. Protein: CASSKGTSGRTADTQYF.

This chain connects TRBV9 to TRBJ2-3, with no clear D. This CDR3 comprises 13 residues. CDR1 SGDLS and CDR2 YYNGEE come from the germline V gene. Trimming pared 5 bases from V and 0 bases from J, leaving 7 bases between. CDR3 DNA: TGTGCCAGCAGTGCGGCTAGCACAGATACGCAGTATTTT. Residues: CASSAASTDTQYF.

The chain couples TRBV28 to TRBJ1-2; D call uncertain. Per germline, CDR1 MDHEN and CDR2 SYDVKM. The CDR3 runs 15 residues. The V gene lost 8 bases and the J gene lost 7 bases, with 23 bases spanning the gap. CDR3 loop: CASLSGPLRVGGYTF. CDR3 sequence (DNA): TGTGCCAGCTTAAGCGGACCGCTCCGTGTTGGTGGCTACACCTTC.

The rearrangement joins TRBV9 to TRBJ1-1, with D perhaps TRBD1 (5 bases). Germline loops: CDR1 SGDLS, CDR2 YYNGEE. Trimming shortened V by 4 bases and J by 7 bases, and 20 bases separated the two germline ends. The CDR3 sequence is 15 residues long. The CDR3 here is CASSPRNQGGGEAFF. The CDR3 nucleotides read TGTGCCAGCAGCCCCCGCAATCAGGGCGGGGGTGAAGCTTTCTTT. The whole variable domain, filled in from reference TRBV9 and TRBJ1-1, reads DSGVTQTPKHLITATGQRVTLRCSPRSGDLSVYWYQQSLDQGLQFLIQYYNGEERAKGNILERFSAQQFPDLHSELNLSSLELGDSALYFCASSPRNQGGGEAFFGQGTRLTVV.

The genes are TRBV7-8 and TRBJ1-3; possibly TRBD1 for D (5 bases). The CDR3 is made up of 14 amino acids. Germline loops: CDR1 SGHVS, CDR2 FQNEAQ. Trimming took 3 bases from V and 0 from J, leaving 6 bases between them. The CDR3 loop is CASSLDISGNTIYF. The CDR3 DNA reads as TGTGCCAGCAGCTTGGACATCTCTGGAAACACCATATATTTT.

This clone was observed many times. The V gene is TRBV7-8, the J gene TRBJ1-2; 9 nucleotides agree with TRBD1. Per the germline V gene, CDR1 is SGHVS and CDR2 is FQNEAQ. The V gene end was trimmed by 1 base and the J gene end by 5 bases; junction bases not matched to a gene: 5. This CDR3 contains 15 residues. The CDR3 here is CASSLEGTGRYGYTF. CDR3 nucleotides: TGTGCCAGCAGCTTAGAGGGGACAGGGAGATATGGCTACACCTTC.

The V and J genes are TRBV5-1 and TRBJ1-1, with a possible D match to TRBD1 (5 bases). The V end was cut by 1 base, the J end by 7 bases, with 11 bases between. The CDR3 has 13 amino acids. Germline values: CDR1 SGHRS, CDR2 YFSETQ. The CDR3 bases are TGCGCCAGCAGCTTGCGTGGGCAGGGTGAAGCTTTCTTT. This encodes CASSLRGQGEAFF.

V is TRBV27 and J is TRBJ2-5; 9 positions match TRBD2. Germline V gene sequence: CDR1 MNHEY, CDR2 SMNVEV (reference sequence). The J segment lost 5 bases and the V segment lost 8 bases, leaving 12 bases of the junction unmatched. This CDR3 comprises 15 residues. The CDR3 region is CASRGGGRARETQYF. CDR3 in DNA: TGTGCCAGCCGTGGGGGCGGGAGGGCCCGGGAGACCCAGTACTTC.

The chain combines TRBV7-8 with TRBJ2-2; 10 nucleotides match TRBD1. Germline CDR1 and CDR2: SGHVS and FQNEAQ. Trimming took 5 bases from V and 4 from J; bases not matched to a gene: 7. This CDR3 spans 16 amino acids. The chain's CDR3 is CASSRRTGGITGELFF. The CDR3 DNA follows: TGTGCCAGCAGCCGGAGGACAGGGGGAATCACCGGGGAGCTGTTTTTT. Full variable domain (remainder filled in from reference TRBV7-8 and TRBJ2-2): GAGVSQSPRYKVAKRGQDVALRCDPISGHVSLFWYQQALGQGPEFLTYFQNEAQLDKSGLPSDRFFAERPEGSVSTLKIQRTQQEDSAVYLCASSRRTGGITGELFFGEGSRLTVL.

This chain uses TRBV18 with TRBJ1-5; D uncertain. Per germline, CDR1 KGHSH and CDR2 LQKENI. Trimming took 6 bases from V and 2 from J, leaving 8 bases between them. This CDR3 spans 13 amino acids. This CDR3 reads CASSPPGNQPQHF. CDR3 sequence (DNA): TGTGCCAGCTCCCCGCCAGGCAATCAGCCCCAGCATTTT.

V and J are TRBV7-6 and TRBJ1-6; D uncertain. The germline V and J ends were trimmed by 2 bases and 10 bases, with 9 bases remaining between them. The CDR3 is 13 amino acids. In germline, CDR1 is SGHVS, CDR2 FNYEAQ. In DNA form, the CDR3 reads TGTGCCAGCAGCTTATCTTCTTTCTCACCCCTCCACTTT. The encoded protein is CASSLSSFSPLHF.